These 11 T cell receptor beta chains share one sample of origin, sequenced in a study of response to subunit inactivated influenza vaccine. MiXCR, run by TCRdb on the RT-PCR reads, gives a single entry per CDR3 protein. The sample has 500,000 to 600,000 distinct CDR3 sequences; 16% are singletons. The starting material was CD4+ T cells sorted from PBMCs, obtained less than 30 months after vaccination. These receptor sequences come from a man aged 50 to 75 who received an inactivated influenza vaccine.

The table lists this clonotype with a few counts. V is TRBV6-1 and J is TRBJ2-5; possible D gene TRBD1, 6 bases. The CDR3 is 15 amino acids. Germline CDR1 MNHNS, CDR2 SASEGT. The V gene lost 7 bases and the J gene lost 3 bases, with 18 bases spanning the gap. CDR3 nucleotides: TGTGCCAGCACCATAGGCATGGGACAAGAAGAGACCCAGTACTTC. Protein: CASTIGMGQEETQYF.

This clonotype was seen many times. The rearrangement links TRBV4-1 to TRBJ1-1; D remains ambiguous. CDR1 is MGHRA and CDR2 is YSYEKL in the germline V gene. This CDR3 contains 15 residues. Trimming shortened V by 0 bases and J by 0 bases, and 8 bases separated the two germline ends. The CDR3 nucleotides are TGCGCCAGCAGCCAAGATCTCAGAGTGAACACTGAAGCTTTCTTT. Translating gives CASSQDLRVNTEAFF.

In its sample, this clonotype was seen a few times. The rearrangement uses TRBV7-9 and TRBJ2-7; 9 bases are shared with TRBD1. The CDR3 is 14 amino acids. V dropped 4 bases and J dropped 3; count of bases not matched to a gene: 4. Germline lookup yields CDR1 SEHNR and CDR2 FQNEAQ (reference sequence). The CDR3 nucleotides are TGTGCCAGCAGCTGGGGGACAGGGAACTACGAGCAGTACTTC. Encoded protein: CASSWGTGNYEQYF.

This clonotype was counted a few times. V and J are TRBV29-1 and TRBJ2-7; the match to TRBD1 covers 7 bases. CDR3 length: 12 residues. Unmatched junction bases numbered 6, after V lost 4 bases and J lost 6 bases. Germline lookup yields CDR1 SQVTM and CDR2 ANQGSEA. The CDR3 coding sequence is TGCAGCGTTGGTACAGGGGCGGGCGAGCAGTACTTC. Residues: CSVGTGAGEQYF.

The chain uses TRBV6-1 and TRBJ2-5; the match to TRBD1 covers 10 bases. Trimming removed 4 bases from V and 5 bases from J; junction bases left unmatched: 7. This CDR3 region has 15 residues. Germline V gene data show CDR1 as MNHNS and CDR2 as SASEGT. The CDR3 region is CASSAAGTGAETQYF. CDR3 bases: TGTGCCAGCAGTGCGGCCGGGACAGGGGCTGAGACCCAGTACTTC.

The chain links TRBV7-2 to TRBJ2-7; D is uncertain. CDR1 is SGHTA and CDR2 is FQGNSA in the germline V gene. V lost 5 bases and J lost 4, with 24 bases in between. The CDR3 contains 17 residues. The DNA of the CDR3 is TGTGCCAGCAGCCAAACCCTGGTAGTCCCCTCCTCTTACGAGCAGTACTTC. This codes for CASSQTLVVPSSYEQYF.

This clonotype has only a few counts. The gene calls are TRBV19 and TRBJ2-5; D is tentatively TRBD1 or TRBD2 (5 bases each). The CDR3 is 14 amino acids. Per the germline V gene, CDR1 is LNHDA and CDR2 is SQIVND (reference sequence). V lost 6 bases, J lost 4 bases, and 15 bases lay in between. CDR3 residues: CASSLMGERETQYF. For the CDR3, the DNA is TGTGCCAGTAGCCTTATGGGGGAACGAGAGACCCAGTACTTC.

This clonotype was detected a few times. The rearrangement links TRBV20-1 to TRBJ2-1, with D perhaps TRBD2 (6 bases). Trimming pared 6 bases from V and 15 bases from J, leaving 24 bases between. From germline, CDR1 is DFQATT and CDR2 SNEGSKA (reference sequence). CDR3 length equals 13 residues. Here the CDR3 DNA reads TGCAGTGCCCCTGGGGCGGGGACCGGCCTTGTGTTCTTC. Translated, it gives CSAPGAGTGLVFF.

V gene TRBV7-8 combines with J gene TRBJ1-6, with a possible D match to TRBD1 (5 bases). The germline gives CDR1 SGHVS, CDR2 FQNEAQ. V was pared by 7 bases and J by 7 bases, with 14 bases between. The CDR3 is 14 residues long. CDR3 sequence: CASNTGYKNSPLHF. CDR3 DNA sequence: TGTGCCAGCAACACAGGTTATAAGAATTCACCCCTCCACTTT.

This chain links TRBV3-1 with TRBJ2-5; no firm D call. Trimming pared 3 bases from V and 2 bases from J, leaving 10 bases between. In germline, CDR1 is LGHDT, CDR2 YNNKEL (reference sequence). The CDR3 loop spans 14 amino acids. The CDR3 DNA is TGTGCCAGCAGCCACTGGACGGAGCAAGAGACCCAGTACTTC. It yields the protein CASSHWTEQETQYF.

This clonotype was counted a single time. The chain combines TRBV29-1 with TRBJ2-7; TRBD1 matches at 8 bases. CDR1 is SQVTM, CDR2 ANQGSEA, per germline. The junction had 16 bases not matched to a gene; V was cut back by 4 bases and J by 2 bases. The CDR3 is 17 amino acids. Here the CDR3 DNA reads TGCAGCGTTGCAGGACAGGGAAACGCCCAAGGAACCTACGAGCAGTACTTC. Translation: CSVAGQGNAQGTYEQYF.